The rows below give T cell receptor beta chains drawn from one sample of a study of regulatory T cells in long-lasting Graves disease. TCRdb itself ran the multiplex PCR reads through MiXCR, one entry per CDR3 protein. The profile covers 550,000 or so distinct CDR3 sequences, with more than 10% appearing a single time and 8% to 10% taken by the ten largest. This sample was shared with a second study, whose subject was T cells in Graves' hyperthyroidism and ophthalmopathy.

The sequencing used peripheral blood mononuclear cells (PBMCs), collected at new diagnosis, from a patient treated with antithyroid drugs. The receptors come from a woman between 25 and 40 years old with Graves disease. Both conserved end residues are part of each CDR3. A D gene is named only where the DNA matches it firmly. The size entry is marked missing in some rows and otherwise reads once, few, many or a size class.

J gene	V gene	D gene	clone size	CDR3 DNA	CDR3 protein
TRBJ2-3	TRBV6-1	TRBD2	many	TGTGCCAGCAGGAGCTCACCGGGACTAGCGGGGGGAACCAACACAGATACGCAGTATTTT	CASRSSPGLAGGTNTDTQYF
TRBJ2-5	TRBV14	TRBD1	many	TGTGCCAGCAGCCAAATAGGGCCTTTGACAGGGAGCGAAGAGACCCAGTACTTC	CASSQIGPLTGSEETQYF
TRBJ2-1	TRBV27	-	few	TGTGCCAGCAGTTTCCTCGGCGTCAGCATCAATGAGCAGTTCTTC	CASSFLGVSINEQFF
TRBJ2-1	TRBV20-1	-	-	TGCAGTGCGCCGCTAGCGCCGAAGACCTACAATGAGCAGTTCTTC	CSAPLAPKTYNEQFF
TRBJ2-7	TRBV9	-	many	TGTGCCAGCAGCGTAGCCCCGGGACGGGAGCAGTACTTC	CASSVAPGREQYF
TRBJ2-1	TRBV2	-	many	TGTGCCAGCAGTGTAATCGGCGGAGACACCTACAATGAGCAGTTCTTC	CASSVIGGDTYNEQFF
TRBJ1-1	TRBV15	-	-	TGTGCCACCAGCAGAGATATCCGGGATTCTGAAGCTTTCTTT	CATSRDIRDSEAFF
TRBJ2-3	TRBV7-9	-	few	TGTGCCAGCATACAAGGGGGAACTAGCACAGATACGCAGTATTTT	CASIQGGTSTDTQYF
TRBJ1-5	TRBV6-5	-	many	TGTGCCAGCAGTTACGTCTCCGGGTTCAGCCAGCCCCAGCATTTT	CASSYVSGFSQPQHF
TRBJ2-6	TRBV5-1	-	few	TGCGCCAGCCGGTCGACAGACACAAAACCAATTTCTGGGGCCAACGTCCTGACTTTC	CASRSTDTKPISGANVLTF
TRBJ2-7	TRBV28	-	few	TGTGCCAGCAGTTTTAAGAGATATCAGACCTACGAGCAGTACTTC	CASSFKRYQTYEQYF
TRBJ2-3	TRBV27	TRBD2	many	TGTGCCAGCAGTAAACCGGGACTAGCGAAGCAGTATTTT	CASSKPGLAKQYF
TRBJ1-1	TRBV20-1	-	many	TGCAGTGCGTCCAGGAATTCGAACACTGAAGCTTTCTTT	CSASRNSNTEAFF
TRBJ2-5	TRBV28	TRBD1	many	TGTGCCAGCGGAGGGGGACAGGGGAATGGGGAGACCCAGTACTTC	CASGGGQGNGETQYF
TRBJ2-3	TRBV4-1	-	few	TGCGCCAGCAGCCAAGTTGTTAGGAGGAGGGCAGATACGCAGTATTTT	CASSQVVRRRADTQYF
TRBJ2-1	TRBV20-1	-	many	TGCAGTCTAGACAGACCAAATGAGCAGTTCTTC	CSLDRPNEQFF
TRBJ1-5	TRBV2	-	many	TGTGCCAGCAGTGAAATAAACAATCAGCCCCAGCATTTT	CASSEINNQPQHF
TRBJ1-6	TRBV9	TRBD1	many	TGTGCCAGCAGCGTACAGGACAGGGGGCTTTCACCCCTCCACTTT	CASSVQDRGLSPLHF
TRBJ2-7	TRBV7-3	TRBD2	once	TGTGCCAGCAGCTTAACCCGGGGGGGACTAGCGGGAGTTCTGCGATCCTACGAGCAGTACTTC	CASSLTRGGLAGVLRSYEQYF
TRBJ2-4	TRBV10-2	-	many	TGCGCCAGCGTACCACCTGAACGGGGCCTAGCCAAAAACATTCAGTACTTC	CASVPPERGLAKNIQYF
TRBJ1-5	TRBV28	-	many	TGTGCCAGCAGTTTTTTAAGCAGGGGTCAGCCCCAGCATTTT	CASSFLSRGQPQHF
TRBJ2-5	TRBV7-9	-	-	TGTGCCAGCAGCTCCATTCACGGTCGGAACCAAGAGACCCAGTACTTC	CASSSIHGRNQETQYF
TRBJ2-1	TRBV20-1	-	-	TGCAGTGCTAGGTTCGGGACTGCTCTCAATGAGCAGTTCTTC	CSARFGTALNEQFF
TRBJ2-5	TRBV20-1	-	-	TGCAGTGCTAAGGACGTGGAGTGGCAGGGGCCCCCGGAGACCCAGTACTTC	CSAKDVEWQGPPETQYF
TRBJ2-7	TRBV29-1	-	few	TGCAGCGTTGAAGAGGGCGGGCGGCCCTACGAGCAGTACTTC	CSVEEGGRPYEQYF
TRBJ2-1	TRBV11-1	-	many	TGTGCCAGCAGCTCCCGACAGACCTCCTACAATGAGCAGTTCTTC	CASSSRQTSYNEQFF
TRBJ1-2	TRBV7-2	-	many	TGTGCCAGCAGCTTAGTCAACTATGGCTACACCTTC	CASSLVNYGYTF
TRBJ1-2	TRBV10-3	-	many	TGTGCCATCAGTGAGTCGACAGGCTATGGCTACACCTTC	CAISESTGYGYTF
TRBJ1-3	TRBV3-1	-	many	TGTGCCAGCAGCCGCCCCAGCGTAAACCGGGACACTGGAAACACCATATATTTT	CASSRPSVNRDTGNTIYF
TRBJ2-2	TRBV20-1	TRBD2	many	TGCAGTGCTAGGTCAGCGGGAAACACCGGGGAGCTGTTTTTT	CSARSAGNTGELFF
TRBJ2-7	TRBV19	TRBD2	many	TGTGCCAGTAGTTTGACTAGCGGGGGCCTGGACGAGCAGTACTTC	CASSLTSGGLDEQYF
TRBJ1-1	TRBV19	-	many	TGTGCCAGTACCCGATTCGGCACTGAAGCTTTCTTT	CASTRFGTEAFF
TRBJ1-3	TRBV4-1	-	-	TGCGCCAGCAGCCAACCCGGGACGGCGTTTGGAAACACCATATATTTT	CASSQPGTAFGNTIYF
TRBJ2-1	TRBV2	TRBD1	many	TGTGCCAGCCGGGACAGCGCACGTGAGCAGTTCTTC	CASRDSAREQFF
TRBJ2-1	TRBV19	TRBD1	many	TGTGCCAGCAGTCCCGGGACAGGGACCCCAGGGGATGAGCAGTTCTTC	CASSPGTGTPGDEQFF
TRBJ1-5	TRBV6-1	-	few	TGTGCCAGCGCTGGACGCCTAATGAATCAGCCCCAGCATTTT	CASAGRLMNQPQHF
TRBJ2-3	TRBV2	TRBD1	many	TGTGCCAGCAGCAGGACAGGGGGGACAGATACGCAGTATTTT	CASSRTGGTDTQYF
TRBJ2-5	TRBV11-2	TRBD2	many	TGTGCCAGCAGCTTAGAGGGACTAGCGGGAATACAAGAGACCCAGTACTTC	CASSLEGLAGIQETQYF
TRBJ2-1	TRBV5-6	-	many	TGTGCCAGCAGCAGGGAAGGGGCCTCCTACAATGAGCAGTTCTTC	CASSREGASYNEQFF
TRBJ2-2	TRBV11-3	-	many	TGTGCCAGCAGCTTAGATTACGGGAGCTACACCGGGGAGCTGTTTTTT	CASSLDYGSYTGELFF
TRBJ1-3	TRBV20-1	-	few	TGCAGTGCTAGTGGAGGAAGGGGTTCCGCCATTATGGATTTT	CSASGGRGSAIMDF
TRBJ2-7	TRBV7-2	-	-	TGTGCCAGCAGCTTAGGGGTTCGGGGAGGCTACGAGCAGTACTTC	CASSLGVRGGYEQYF
TRBJ2-2	TRBV5-1	TRBD2	-	TGCGCCAGCAGCTTGTTCCCGGGAGGGCGGACCGGGGAGCTGTTTTTT	CASSLFPGGRTGELFF